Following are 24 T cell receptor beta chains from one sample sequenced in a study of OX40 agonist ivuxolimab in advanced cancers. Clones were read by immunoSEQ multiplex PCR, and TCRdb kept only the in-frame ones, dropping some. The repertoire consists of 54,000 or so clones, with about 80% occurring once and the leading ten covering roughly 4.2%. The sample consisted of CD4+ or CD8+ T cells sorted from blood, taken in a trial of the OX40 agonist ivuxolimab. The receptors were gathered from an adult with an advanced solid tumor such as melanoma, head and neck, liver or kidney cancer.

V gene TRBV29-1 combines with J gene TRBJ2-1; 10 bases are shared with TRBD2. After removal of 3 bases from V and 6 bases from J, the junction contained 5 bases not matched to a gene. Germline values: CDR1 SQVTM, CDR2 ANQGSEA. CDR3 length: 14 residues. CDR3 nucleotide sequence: TGCAGCGTTGACGTACTAGCGGGACCCAATGAGCAGTTCTTC. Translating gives CSVDVLAGPNEQFF.

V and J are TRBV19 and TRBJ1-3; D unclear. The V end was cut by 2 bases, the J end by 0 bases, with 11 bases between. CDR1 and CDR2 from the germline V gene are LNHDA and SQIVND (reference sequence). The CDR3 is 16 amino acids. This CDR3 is CASSISATSSGNTIYF. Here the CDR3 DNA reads TGTGCCAGTAGTATATCTGCGACATCCTCTGGAAACACCATATATTTT.

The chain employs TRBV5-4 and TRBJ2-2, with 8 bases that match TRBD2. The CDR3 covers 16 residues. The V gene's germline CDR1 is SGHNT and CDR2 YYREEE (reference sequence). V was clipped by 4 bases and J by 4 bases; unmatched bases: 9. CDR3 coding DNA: TGTGCCAGCAGCCCGGGGGGGTCGGTGAGCACCGGGGAGCTGTTTTTT. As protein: CASSPGGSVSTGELFF.

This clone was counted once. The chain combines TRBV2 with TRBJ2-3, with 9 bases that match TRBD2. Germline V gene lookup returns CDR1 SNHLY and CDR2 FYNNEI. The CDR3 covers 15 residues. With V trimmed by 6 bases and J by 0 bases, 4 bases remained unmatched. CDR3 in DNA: TGTGCCAGCAGCCAGCGGGGGGCCAGCACAGATACGCAGTATTTT. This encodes CASSQRGASTDTQYF.

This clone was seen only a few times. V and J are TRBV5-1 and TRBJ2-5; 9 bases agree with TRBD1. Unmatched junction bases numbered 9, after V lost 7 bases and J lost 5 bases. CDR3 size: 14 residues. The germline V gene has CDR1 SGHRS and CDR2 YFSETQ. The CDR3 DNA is TGCGCCAGCCGTACAGGGGGCCGTGGGGAGACCCAGTACTTC. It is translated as CASRTGGRGETQYF.

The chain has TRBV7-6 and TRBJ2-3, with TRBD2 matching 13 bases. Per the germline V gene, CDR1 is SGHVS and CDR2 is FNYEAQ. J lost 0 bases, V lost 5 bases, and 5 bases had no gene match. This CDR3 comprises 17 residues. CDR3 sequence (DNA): TGTGCCAGCAGCCCCCAGGGACTAGCGGGGAGCACAGATACGCAGTATTTT. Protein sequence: CASSPQGLAGSTDTQYF.

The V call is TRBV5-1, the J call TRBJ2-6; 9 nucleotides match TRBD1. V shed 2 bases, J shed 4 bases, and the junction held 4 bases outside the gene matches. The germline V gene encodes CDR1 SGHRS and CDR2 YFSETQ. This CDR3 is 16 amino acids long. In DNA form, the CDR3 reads TGCGCCAGCAGCTTACAGGGGGCGCAGGGGGCCAACGTCCTGACTTTC. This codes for CASSLQGAQGANVLTF.

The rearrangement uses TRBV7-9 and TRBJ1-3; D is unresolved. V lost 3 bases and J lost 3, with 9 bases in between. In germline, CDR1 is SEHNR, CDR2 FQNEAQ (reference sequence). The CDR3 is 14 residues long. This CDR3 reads CASSFTAGGNTIYF. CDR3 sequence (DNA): TGTGCCAGCAGCTTTACGGCCGGTGGAAACACCATATATTTT.

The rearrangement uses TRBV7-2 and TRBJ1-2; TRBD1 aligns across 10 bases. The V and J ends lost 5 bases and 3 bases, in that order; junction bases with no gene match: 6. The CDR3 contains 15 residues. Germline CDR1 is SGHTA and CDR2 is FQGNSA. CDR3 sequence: CASSTRQGAHYGYTF. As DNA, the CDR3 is TGTGCCAGCAGCACAAGACAGGGGGCTCACTATGGCTACACCTTC.

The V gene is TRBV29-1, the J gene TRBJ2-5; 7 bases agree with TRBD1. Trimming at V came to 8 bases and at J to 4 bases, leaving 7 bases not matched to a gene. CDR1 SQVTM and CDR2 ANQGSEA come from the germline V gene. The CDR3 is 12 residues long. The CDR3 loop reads CSLRTGTETQYF. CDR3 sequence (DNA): TGCAGCCTGAGGACAGGTACAGAGACCCAGTACTTC.

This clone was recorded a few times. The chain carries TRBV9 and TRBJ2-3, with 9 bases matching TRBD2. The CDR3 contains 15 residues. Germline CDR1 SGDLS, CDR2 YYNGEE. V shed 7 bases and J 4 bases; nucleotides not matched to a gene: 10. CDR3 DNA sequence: TGTGCCAGCGCAGGTGGGCTAGCGGGGCCAGATACGCAGTATTTT. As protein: CASAGGLAGPDTQYF.

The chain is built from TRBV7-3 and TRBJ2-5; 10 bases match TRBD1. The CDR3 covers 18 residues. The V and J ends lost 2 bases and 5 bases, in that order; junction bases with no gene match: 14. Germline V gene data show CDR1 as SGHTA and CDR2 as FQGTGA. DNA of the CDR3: TGTGCCAGCAGCTTATATGGACTACCGGGACAGGGGTCGGAGACCCAGTACTTC. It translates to CASSLYGLPGQGSETQYF. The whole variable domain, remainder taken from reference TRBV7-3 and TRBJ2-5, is GAGVSQTPSNKVTEKGKYVELRCDPISGHTALYWYRQSLGQGPEFLIYFQGTGAADDSGLPNDRFFAVRPEGSVSTLKIQRTERGDSAVYLCASSLYGLPGQGSETQYFGPGTRLLVL.

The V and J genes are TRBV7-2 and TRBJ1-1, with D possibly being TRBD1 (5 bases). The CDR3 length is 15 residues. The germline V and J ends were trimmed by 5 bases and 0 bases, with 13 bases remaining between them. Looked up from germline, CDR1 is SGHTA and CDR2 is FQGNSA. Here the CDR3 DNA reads TGTGCCAGCAGCGGTCGGGGCCTGTTGAACACTGAAGCTTTCTTT. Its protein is CASSGRGLLNTEAFF.

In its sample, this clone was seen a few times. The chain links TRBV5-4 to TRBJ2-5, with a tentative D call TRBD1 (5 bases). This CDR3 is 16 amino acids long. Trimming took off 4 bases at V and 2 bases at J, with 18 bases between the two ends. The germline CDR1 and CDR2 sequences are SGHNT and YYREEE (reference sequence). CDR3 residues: CASSTPYRQPQETQYF. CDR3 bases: TGTGCCAGCAGCACCCCGTATCGACAGCCACAAGAGACCCAGTACTTC. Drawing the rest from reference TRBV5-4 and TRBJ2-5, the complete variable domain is ETGVTQSPTHLIKTRGQQVTLRCSSQSGHNTVSWYQQALGQGPQFIFQYYREEENGRGNFPPRFSGLQFPNYSSELNVNALELDDSALYLCASSTPYRQPQETQYFGPGTRLLVL.

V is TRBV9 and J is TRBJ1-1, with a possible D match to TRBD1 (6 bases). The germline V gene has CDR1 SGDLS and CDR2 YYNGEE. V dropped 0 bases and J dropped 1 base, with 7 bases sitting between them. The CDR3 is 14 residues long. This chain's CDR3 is CASSVEGENTEAFF. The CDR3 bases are TGTGCCAGCAGCGTAGAGGGGGAGAACACTGAAGCTTTCTTT.

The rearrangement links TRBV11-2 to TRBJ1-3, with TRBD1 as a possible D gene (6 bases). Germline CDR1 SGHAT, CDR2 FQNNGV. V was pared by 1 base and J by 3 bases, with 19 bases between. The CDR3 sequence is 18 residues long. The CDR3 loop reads CASSLAGRHRAGGNTIYF. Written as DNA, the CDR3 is TGTGCCAGCAGCTTAGCTGGAAGGCACAGGGCCGGTGGAAACACCATATATTTT. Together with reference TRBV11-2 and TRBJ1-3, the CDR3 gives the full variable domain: EAGVAQSPRYKIIEKRQSVAFWCNPISGHATLYWYQQILGQGPKLLIQFQNNGVVDDSQLPKDRFSAERLKGVDSTLKIQPAKLEDSAVYLCASSLAGRHRAGGNTIYFGEGSWLTVV.

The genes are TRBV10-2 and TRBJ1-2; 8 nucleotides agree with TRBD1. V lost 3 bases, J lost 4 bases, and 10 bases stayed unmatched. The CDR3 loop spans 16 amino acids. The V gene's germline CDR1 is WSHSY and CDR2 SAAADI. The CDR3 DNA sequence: TGCGCCAGCAGTGACCTGGGACAGGCTCCGCTCTATGGCTACACCTTC. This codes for CASSDLGQAPLYGYTF.

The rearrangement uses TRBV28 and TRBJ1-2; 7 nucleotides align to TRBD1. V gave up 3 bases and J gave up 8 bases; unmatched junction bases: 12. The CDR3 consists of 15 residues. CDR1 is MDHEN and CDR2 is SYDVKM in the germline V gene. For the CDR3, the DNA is TGTGCCAGCAGTTTTCCGACAGGGATCCCGGGGGGCTACACCTTC. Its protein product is CASSFPTGIPGGYTF.

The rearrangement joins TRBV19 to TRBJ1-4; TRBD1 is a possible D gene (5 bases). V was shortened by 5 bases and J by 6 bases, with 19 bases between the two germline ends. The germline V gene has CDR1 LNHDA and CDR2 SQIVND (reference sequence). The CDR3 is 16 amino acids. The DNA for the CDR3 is TGTGCCAGTAGTCCCCAGGGTGGGGTCGGGTATGAAAAACTGTTTTTT. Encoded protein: CASSPQGGVGYEKLFF.

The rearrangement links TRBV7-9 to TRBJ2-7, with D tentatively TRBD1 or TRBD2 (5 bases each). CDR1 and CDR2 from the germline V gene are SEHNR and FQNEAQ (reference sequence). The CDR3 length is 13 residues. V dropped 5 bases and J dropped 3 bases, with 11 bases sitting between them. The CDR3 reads CASSRRGGYEQYF. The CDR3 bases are TGTGCCAGCAGCCGTCGTGGGGGCTACGAGCAGTACTTC.

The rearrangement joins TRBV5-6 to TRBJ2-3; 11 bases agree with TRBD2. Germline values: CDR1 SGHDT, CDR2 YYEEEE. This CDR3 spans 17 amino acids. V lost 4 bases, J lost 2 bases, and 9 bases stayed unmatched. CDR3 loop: CASSLSGGAWDTDTQYF. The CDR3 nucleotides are TGTGCCAGCAGCCTTAGCGGGGGGGCGTGGGACACAGATACGCAGTATTTT.

CDR3 in DNA: TGTGCCTCAACCGGGATCAAATCAATTAGCAATCAGCCCCAGCATTTT. Encoded protein: CASTGIKSISNQPQHF. The chain carries TRBV2 and TRBJ1-5; D gene unclear. Trimming took off 11 bases at V and 0 bases at J, with 20 bases between the two ends. This CDR3 spans 16 amino acids. The germline V gene has CDR1 SNHLY and CDR2 FYNNEI.

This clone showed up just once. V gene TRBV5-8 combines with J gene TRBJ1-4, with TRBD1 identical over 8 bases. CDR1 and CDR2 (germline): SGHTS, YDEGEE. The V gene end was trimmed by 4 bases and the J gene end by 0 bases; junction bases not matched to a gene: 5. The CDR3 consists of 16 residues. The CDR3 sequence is CASSDTGGATNEKLFF. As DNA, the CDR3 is TGTGCCAGCAGCGACACAGGGGGAGCAACTAATGAAAAACTGTTTTTT.

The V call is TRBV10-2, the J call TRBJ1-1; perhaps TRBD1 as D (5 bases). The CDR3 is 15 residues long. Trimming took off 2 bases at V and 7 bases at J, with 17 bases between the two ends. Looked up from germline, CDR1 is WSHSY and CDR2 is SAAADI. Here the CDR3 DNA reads TGCGCCAGCAGTGAGCCATCGGGACCGGTTAATGAAGCTTTCTTT. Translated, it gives CASSEPSGPVNEAFF.